This entry describes one T cell receptor (beta chain). Its antigen is unknown. This sample stems from a study of T cell responses to AZD1222 COVID-19 vaccine. Broader study findings: Unmutated variant regions reportedly attract nearly half of all spike-specific TCRs. Clonal diversity may have been underestimated in mostly white British donors.

In germline, CDR1 is ENHRY, CDR2 SYGVKD. This CDR3 spans 15 amino acids. The J segment lost 6 bases and the V segment lost 0 bases, leaving 8 bases of the junction unmatched. The repertoire was sequenced with immunoSEQ multiplex PCR; TCRdb's copy has only in-frame clones and lacks some. The table lists around 130,000 clones, about 82% of them singletons. The genes are TRBV10-3 and TRBJ2-7, with TRBD2 matching over 7 bases. The clonotype comes from an adult in good health. Source: peripheral blood, taken on day 0 of AZD1222 vaccination. The CDR3 nucleotides read TGTGCCATCAGTGAGTCTAAGGGAGGGGTTGGCGAGCAGTACTTC. It is translated as CAISESKGGVGEQYF.